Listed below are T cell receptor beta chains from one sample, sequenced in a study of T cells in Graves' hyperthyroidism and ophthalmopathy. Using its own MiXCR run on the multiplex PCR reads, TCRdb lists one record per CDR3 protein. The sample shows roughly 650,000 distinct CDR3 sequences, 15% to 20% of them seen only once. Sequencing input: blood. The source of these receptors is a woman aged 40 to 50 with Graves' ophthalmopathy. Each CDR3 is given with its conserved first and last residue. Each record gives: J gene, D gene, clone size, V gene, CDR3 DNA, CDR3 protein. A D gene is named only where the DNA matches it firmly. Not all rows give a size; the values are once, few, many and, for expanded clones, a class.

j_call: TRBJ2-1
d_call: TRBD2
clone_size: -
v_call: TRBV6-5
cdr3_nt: TGTGCCAGCAGTTCCCCCGGGACTAGCGTGTTGATTGAGCAGTTCTTC
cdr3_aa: CASSSPGTSVLIEQFF

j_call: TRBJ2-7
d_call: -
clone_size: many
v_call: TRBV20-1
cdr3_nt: TGCAGTGCTAGAGATCGAGACACGGGGTTTATACTCGAGCAGTACTTC
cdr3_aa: CSARDRDTGFILEQYF

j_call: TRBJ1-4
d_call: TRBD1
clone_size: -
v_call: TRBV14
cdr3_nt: TGTGCCAGCAGCGACAGGGGAGCAGCTAATGAAAAACTGTTTTTT
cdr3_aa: CASSDRGAANEKLFF

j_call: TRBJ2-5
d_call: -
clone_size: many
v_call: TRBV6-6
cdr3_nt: TGTGCCAGCAGTTACATGGGAGTCCCAGGGGAGACCCAGTACTTC
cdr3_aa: CASSYMGVPGETQYF

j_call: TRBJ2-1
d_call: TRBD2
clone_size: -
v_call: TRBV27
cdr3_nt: TGTGCCAGCAGTTTAAGTAGCGGGGGGGCAGGGTTCTTC
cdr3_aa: CASSLSSGGAGFF

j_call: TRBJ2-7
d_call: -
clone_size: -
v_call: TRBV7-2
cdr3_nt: TGTGCCAGTAGCTCAGGAGGGACATCCACCGAGCAGTACTTC
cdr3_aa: CASSSGGTSTEQYF

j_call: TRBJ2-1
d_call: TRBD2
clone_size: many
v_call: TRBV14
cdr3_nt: TGTGCCAGCAGCCTGACTAGCGGGAGGGAGGATGAGCAGTTCTTC
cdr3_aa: CASSLTSGREDEQFF

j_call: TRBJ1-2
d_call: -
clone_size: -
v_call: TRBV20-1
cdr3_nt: TGCAGTGCTACTTTCACACCGGGCTATGGCTACACCTTC
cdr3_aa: CSATFTPGYGYTF

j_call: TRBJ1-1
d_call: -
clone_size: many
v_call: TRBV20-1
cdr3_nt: TGCAGTGCTAGACAGGGAAGAGCTTTCTTT
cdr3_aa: CSARQGRAFF

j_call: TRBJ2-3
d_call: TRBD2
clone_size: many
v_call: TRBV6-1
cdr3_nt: TGTGCCAGCAGTGTAGCGTTGGGGGGGGCAGATACGCAGTATTTT
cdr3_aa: CASSVALGGADTQYF

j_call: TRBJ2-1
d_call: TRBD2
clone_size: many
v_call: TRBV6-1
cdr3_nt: TGTGCCAGCAGTGAGACTAGCGGGAGGAATGAGCAGTTCTTC
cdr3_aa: CASSETSGRNEQFF

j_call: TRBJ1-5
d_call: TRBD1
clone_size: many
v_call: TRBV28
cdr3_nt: TGTGCCAGCTCGCGGGACAGAGAGAGGAATCAGCCCCAGCATTTT
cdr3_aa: CASSRDRERNQPQHF

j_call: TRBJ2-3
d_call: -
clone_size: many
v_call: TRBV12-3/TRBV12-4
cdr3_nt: TGTGCCAGCAGTTTGGGCCTCGGGGTTAGCACAGATACGCAGTATTTT
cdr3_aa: CASSLGLGVSTDTQYF

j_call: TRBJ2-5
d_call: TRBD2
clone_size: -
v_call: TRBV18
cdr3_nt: TGTGCCAGCTCCCCCGGGGGGAAAAAAGAGACCCAGTACTTC
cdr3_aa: CASSPGGKKETQYF

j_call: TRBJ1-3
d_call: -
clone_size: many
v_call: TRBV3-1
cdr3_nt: TGTGCCAGCACCCCGACAGCTGGAAACACCATATATTTT
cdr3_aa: CASTPTAGNTIYF

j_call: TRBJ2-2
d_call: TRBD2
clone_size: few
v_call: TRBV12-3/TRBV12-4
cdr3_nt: TGTGCCAGCAGTTTTAGCGGGAGCGGAAAGACCGGGGAGCTGTTTTTT
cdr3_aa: CASSFSGSGKTGELFF

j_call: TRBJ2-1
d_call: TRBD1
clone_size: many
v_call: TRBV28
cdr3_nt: TGTGCCAGCAGTTTGACAGGGGTAAACAATGAGCAGTTCTTC
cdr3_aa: CASSLTGVNNEQFF

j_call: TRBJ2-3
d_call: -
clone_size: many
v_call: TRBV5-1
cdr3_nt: TGCGCCAGCAGCTTGGGGACAGAAACAGATACGCAGTATTTT
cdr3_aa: CASSLGTETDTQYF

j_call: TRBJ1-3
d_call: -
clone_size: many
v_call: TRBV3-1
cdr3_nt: TGTGCCAGCGCAGATCGTGGAAACACCATATATTTT
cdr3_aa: CASADRGNTIYF

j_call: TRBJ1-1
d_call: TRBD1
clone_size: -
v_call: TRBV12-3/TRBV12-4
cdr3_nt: TGTGCCAGCTCCATGACAGGGGACGCTGAAGCTTTCTTT
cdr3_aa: CASSMTGDAEAFF

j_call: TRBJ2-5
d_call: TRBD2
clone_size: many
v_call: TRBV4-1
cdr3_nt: TGCGCCAGCAGCCGGTCCGGACTAGCGGGGCGTGAGACCCAGTACTTC
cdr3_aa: CASSRSGLAGRETQYF

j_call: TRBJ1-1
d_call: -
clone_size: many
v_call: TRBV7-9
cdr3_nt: TGTGCCAGCAGCCACACACAAACACTGAACACTGAAGCTTTCTTT
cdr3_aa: CASSHTQTLNTEAFF